The 22 T cell receptor beta chains below come from one sample, sequenced in a study of blood T cells in healthy people across ages. The use of a sample-barcoded 5' primer and a J-beta primer mix characterized a second PCR of roughly 6 to 11 cycles. TCRdb reanalysed the 5' RACE reads using MiXCR and keeps one entry per CDR3 protein. This sample has over a million distinct CDR3 sequences, with roughly 24% found just once. These same records also appear under a second study, on T cells of mothers and their children.

Input material: blood. All receptors derive from a girl aged 2 to 9 in good health.

This clonotype was seen repeatedly, ten times or more. The rearrangement joins TRBV3-1 to TRBJ2-2; D not certain. Trimming stripped 1 base from V and 8 bases from J, with 20 bases between. The CDR3 has 17 residues. Germline V gives CDR1 LGHDT, CDR2 YNNKEL (reference sequence). The CDR3: CASSQAELTGVRGELFF. CDR3 in DNA: TGTGCCAGCAGCCAAGCGGAACTTACGGGCGTTAGAGGGGAGCTGTTTTTT.

V usage is TRBV25-1 and J usage is TRBJ1-6; D gene ambiguous. V gave up 7 bases and J gave up 10 bases, with 14 bases separating them. There are 13 residues in the CDR3. Germline CDR1 MGHDK, CDR2 SYGVNS. The CDR3 loop is CASKGAGRSPLHF. CDR3 DNA sequence: TGTGCCAGCAAGGGCGCCGGGAGATCACCCCTCCACTTT.

This clonotype was observed a few times. V is TRBV2 and J is TRBJ1-2; 8 positions match TRBD1. Germline CDR1 is SNHLY and CDR2 is FYNNEI. The junction had 5 bases not matched to a gene; V was cut back by 0 bases and J by 8 bases. The CDR3 covers 14 residues. In DNA, the CDR3 is TGTGCCAGCAGTGAAGCGAGCAGGGGGCGCGGCTACACCTTC. This codes for CASSEASRGRGYTF.

This chain links TRBV29-1 with TRBJ1-1; TRBD1 matches 8 bases. Germline loops: CDR1 SQVTM, CDR2 ANQGSEA. The junction had 14 bases not matched to a gene; V was cut back by 7 bases and J by 10 bases. The CDR3 extends over 13 amino acids. The CDR3 DNA reads as TGCAGCGCTCGCCAGGGGACCACAGGGGGAGCTTTCTTT. Its translation: CSARQGTTGGAFF.

The gene calls are TRBV7-6 and TRBJ2-5, with D perhaps matching TRBD2 (5 bases). Germline assignment: CDR1 SGHVS and CDR2 FNYEAQ. The CDR3 has 15 amino acids. Trimming took 7 bases from V and 3 from J, leaving 18 bases between them. The CDR3 DNA is TGTGCCAGCAAATCTGGGTTCGGGGAAGAAGAGACCCAGTACTTC. It codes for CASKSGFGEEETQYF. Combining the CDR3 with reference TRBV7-6 and TRBJ2-5 gives the whole variable domain GAGVSQSPRYKVTKRGQDVALRCDPISGHVSLYWYRQALGQGPEFLTYFNYEAQQDKSGLPNDRFSAERPEGSISTLTIQRTEQRDSAMYRCASKSGFGEEETQYFGPGTRLLVL.

Many counts were recorded for this clonotype. The V and J genes are TRBV28 and TRBJ2-1, with TRBD2 identical over 7 bases. The germline CDR1 and CDR2 sequences are MDHEN and SYDVKM. This CDR3 is 15 amino acids long. The ends lost 8 bases at V and 2 bases at J; junction bases unmatched: 9. CDR3 region: CASGGRDWAYNEQFF. The CDR3 region has the DNA TGTGCCAGCGGAGGGAGGGATTGGGCCTACAATGAGCAGTTCTTC.

This chain links TRBV13 with TRBJ2-7; D tentatively fits TRBD1 or TRBD2 (5 bases each). Trimming removed 4 bases at V and 0 bases at J, with 13 bases between. CDR3 length equals 15 residues. Per the germline V gene, CDR1 is PRHDT and CDR2 is FYEKMQ (reference sequence). The CDR3 here is CASSSRRDASYEQYF. CDR3 coding DNA: TGTGCCAGCAGCTCCCGCCGGGACGCCTCCTACGAGCAGTACTTC.

This clonotype was recorded many times. The V and J genes are TRBV28 and TRBJ1-2; D gene unclear. Germline V lookup: CDR1 MDHEN, CDR2 SYDVKM. This CDR3 comprises 19 residues. V lost 3 bases and J lost 6, with 29 bases in between. The CDR3 region is CASSFPLFSGQDENNGYTF. CDR3 coding DNA: TGTGCCAGCAGTTTTCCCCTATTCTCGGGTCAGGACGAGAATAATGGCTACACCTTC.

The CDR3 spells CSARVVWDRGRRVENQRGYTF. The DNA for the CDR3 is TGCAGTGCTAGGGTGGTTTGGGACAGGGGGCGGAGGGTTGAAAACCAACGGGGCTACACCTTC. This chain uses TRBV20-1 with TRBJ1-2, with TRBD1 matching over 12 bases. The junction had 28 bases not matched to a gene; V was cut back by 3 bases and J by 8 bases. This CDR3 spans 21 amino acids. Germline V gene lookup returns CDR1 DFQATT and CDR2 SNEGSKA (reference sequence).

The V gene is TRBV13, the J gene TRBJ2-1; unclear D gene. This CDR3 has 14 amino acids. CDR1 and CDR2 from the germline V gene are PRHDT and FYEKMQ (reference sequence). The V end was cut by 5 bases, the J end by 7 bases, with 15 bases between. In DNA, the CDR3 is TGTGCCAGCAGCGTCTGGGGATTCGGGAATGAGCAGTTCTTC. Protein product: CASSVWGFGNEQFF.

The table lists this clonotype with a few counts. V gene TRBV28 combines with J gene TRBJ1-2; the D gene is possibly TRBD1 (5 bases). V was shortened by 6 bases and J by 8 bases, with 10 bases between the two germline ends. The CDR3 is 11 amino acids. Germline V gene lookup returns CDR1 MDHEN and CDR2 SYDVKM. The CDR3 is CASRRGAGYTF. CDR3 coding DNA: TGTGCCAGCAGGCGGGGCGCAGGCTACACCTTC.

The chain employs TRBV7-9 and TRBJ2-2; D is uncertain. The CDR3 extends over 11 amino acids. Trimming shortened V by 8 bases and J by 4 bases, and 5 bases separated the two germline ends. The germline gives CDR1 SEHNR, CDR2 FQNEAQ (reference sequence). The chain's CDR3 is CASETTGELFF. CDR3 DNA sequence: TGTGCCAGCGAAACCACCGGGGAGCTGTTTTTT.

This clonotype has only a few counts. The chain couples TRBV7-8 to TRBJ1-1; D is uncertain. V gave up 1 base and J gave up 4 bases, with 7 bases separating them. The CDR3 is 13 amino acids. Looked up from germline, CDR1 is SGHVS and CDR2 is FQNEAQ. The CDR3 nucleotides are TGTGCCAGCAGCTTAGAGGGAGCCACTGAAGCTTTCTTT. Protein sequence: CASSLEGATEAFF.

This chain uses TRBV20-1 with TRBJ2-3, with 7 bases fitting TRBD2. In germline, CDR1 is DFQATT, CDR2 SNEGSKA (reference sequence). This CDR3 is 13 amino acids long. With 3 bases clipped from V and 4 bases from J, the junction kept 4 bases outside the gene matches. CDR3 DNA: TGCAGTGCTAGGCCCAGCGGGGCAGATACGCAGTATTTT. Protein: CSARPSGADTQYF.

The V call is TRBV20-1, the J call TRBJ2-4; 10 bases align to TRBD1. Germline lookup yields CDR1 DFQATT and CDR2 SNEGSKA (reference sequence). After removal of 3 bases from V and 6 bases from J, the junction contained 8 bases not matched to a gene. The CDR3 runs to 15 residues. The CDR3 loop is CSASSGTGVVNIQYF. In DNA, the CDR3 is TGCAGTGCTAGTTCCGGGACAGGGGTGGTAAACATTCAGTACTTC.

The chain couples TRBV20-1 to TRBJ2-3; 9 nucleotides align to TRBD2. The V gene's germline CDR1 is DFQATT and CDR2 SNEGSKA (reference sequence). With 8 bases clipped from V and 4 bases from J, the junction kept 10 bases outside the gene matches. The CDR3 has 14 amino acids. CDR3 region: CSILLAGEADTQYF. The CDR3 bases are TGCAGTATCCTCTTAGCGGGAGAAGCAGATACGCAGTATTTT.

The chain joins TRBV6-5 to TRBJ2-5; perhaps TRBD1 as D (6 bases). The J call is uncertain, as TRBJ2-1 better fits the DNA end. Germline V gene lookup returns CDR1 MNHEY and CDR2 SVGAGI. This CDR3 is built from 16 residues. CDR3 in DNA: TGTGCCAGCAGTTACTCTGGGGGCGCCGTCAGAAATGAGCAGTTCTTC. Protein sequence: CASSYSGGAVRNEQFF.

The CDR3, as DNA: TGCAGTGCCGGGACAGAACTAGAAAAACTGTTTTTT. It encodes CSAGTELEKLFF. The genes are TRBV20-1 and TRBJ1-4; 7 positions agree with TRBD1. CDR1 and CDR2 (germline): DFQATT, SNEGSKA (reference sequence). The CDR3 has 12 residues. The junction had 6 bases not matched to a gene; V was cut back by 6 bases and J by 8 bases.

The chain joins TRBV28 to TRBJ2-7, with D uncertain. This CDR3 comprises 13 residues. Germline assignment: CDR1 MDHEN and CDR2 SYDVKM. Deletions cut 7 bases from V and 2 bases from J, with 12 bases between. The CDR3 coding sequence is TGTGCCAGCATTCAGGAGCCCACCTACGAGCAGTACTTC. Its protein is CASIQEPTYEQYF.

This clonotype was seen at least ten times. Relative to the germline gene, one junction end is altered; a read error may explain this. The chain combines TRBV5-1 with TRBJ1-1; D unclear. Germline loops: CDR1 SGHRS, CDR2 YFSETQ. CDR3 length equals 13 residues. The CDR3 region is CASSLLGNTEAFF. The CDR3, as DNA: TGTGCCAGCAGCTTGTTGGGGAACACTGAAGCTTTCTTT.

This clonotype was observed a handful of times. The V gene is TRBV4-1, the J gene TRBJ2-1; possibly TRBD2 for D (6 bases). The better agreement between TRBJ2-5 and the DNA end casts doubt on the J call. Per germline, CDR1 MGHRA and CDR2 YSYEKL. The CDR3 extends over 17 amino acids. CDR3 nucleotides: TGCGCCAGCAGCCAAGTTCCCGACAGCGGAGGGCAAGAGACCCAGTACTTC. Translating it yields CASSQVPDSGGQETQYF.

The J gene is TRBJ2-1, the V gene TRBV6-6, with D perhaps matching TRBD2 (6 bases). Germline-derived CDR1 and CDR2 are MNHNY and SVGAGI (reference sequence). The CDR3 totals 15 residues. Between the trimmed V and J ends, which lost 8 bases and 9 bases, there was a span of 23 bases. The CDR3 loop reads CASVGTSMTVAEQFF. In DNA, the CDR3 is TGTGCCAGCGTGGGGACTTCGATGACGGTGGCTGAGCAGTTCTTC.